The source of this T cell receptor (beta chain) is a study of blood T cell repertoires in COVID-19. For the study at large: COVID-19 samples, acute and convalescent, were from the United States, Italy and Spain.

Measured with immunoSEQ multiplex PCR; TCRdb has only the in-frame clones, and not every one. The data hold 220,000 or so clones, with about four fifths observed a single time. There are 13 residues in the CDR3. Trimming shortened V by 1 base and J by 6 bases, and 10 bases separated the two germline ends. The germline V gene has CDR1 SGDLS and CDR2 YYNGEE. All enrollees were roughly 18 to 89 years old and from about 24 US areas. Among Cohort 3 donors, those recovered had two negative PCRs, clearance, or symptom resolution. The specimen was PBMCs or T cells enriched from blood (not recorded which). The chain couples TRBV9 to TRBJ1-2; D uncertain. The receptor was derived from a woman between 40 and 50 years old who had recovered from COVID-19. CDR3 DNA: TGTGCCAGCAGCGTACGGGAGTACGATGGCTACACCTTC. Translating it yields CASSVREYDGYTF.